Described below is a single T cell receptor (beta chain) sequence and its context. The sample is drawn from a study of blood T cell repertoires in COVID-19. On the study more broadly: Whether acute or convalescent, the COVID-19 samples came from the United States, Italy and Spain.

TCRdb keeps only in-frame clones here, not all; method: immunoSEQ multiplex PCR. This table has around 150,000 clones, 60% to 80% appearing once. The CDR3 length is 17 residues. Germline CDR1 reads SEHNR; CDR2 reads FQNEAQ (reference sequence). V lost 6 bases and J lost 5; bases outside the gene matches: 9. The specimen was peripheral blood. The rearrangement joins TRBV7-9 to TRBJ2-2, with 13 bases fitting TRBD2. The clonotype comes from a man between 60 and 75 years old who had recovered from COVID-19. CDR3 sequence (DNA): TGTGCCAGCAGTGGGACTAGCGGGATTGGACTTACCGGGGAGCTGTTTTTT. Translated: CASSGTSGIGLTGELFF.